The source of this T cell receptor beta chain is a study of CD8 T cells in Susac syndrome (dated by TCRdb to the late 2010s). Background for the entire study: Repertoire sequencing was used to test whether CD8+ T cell activation and differentiation in Susac syndrome was antigen driven.

What the study reported, not specific to this receptor: The number of individuals in the TCR sequencing and HLA analysis was acknowledged as relatively small.

CDR1 and CDR2 are read off the germline V gene as MGHRA and YSYEKL. CDR3 length: 20 amino acids, cysteine to phenylalanine. Just the 60-base CDR3 DNA is kept, in frame starting at base 1. Unmatched junction bases come to 12, with V trimmed by 0 bases and J by 0 bases. RNA was extracted with the RNeasy kit and roughly 0.45 to 1 ug was reverse transcribed using random hexamers. The immunoSEQ multiplex PCR assay, covering 54 Vbeta and 13 Jbeta segments, was used to amplify TCR beta CDR3 regions. To correct PCR amplification bias, a synthetic template baseline was used for both primer optimization and computational correction. In the source study's methods: Reads were assigned to V, D and J genes according to IMGT and analyzed in immunoSEQ Analyzer, with only productive sequences retained. To calculate clonality, Shannon entropy was normalized by log2 of the number of productive unique sequences and then subtracted from one. For each patient and control, public and private clones were evaluated within the 100 most prevalent clones. A clone was defined as Susac-specific if it was absent from the healthy and MS cohorts, from some 1,100 published viral clones and from other ImmuneACCESS disease sequences. TCRdb reanalyzed the raw reads on its own, using fastp at Q25 for trimming and MiXCR for clone calling, and kept in-frame beta chains. Duplicate CDR3 protein sequences are folded into a single record with the most common DNA and genes. V and J calls and clone size were set by TCRdb, not the authors. This sample lists 250,000 or so distinct CDR3 sequences; 93% were detected once. Around 0.067% of the sample lies in the top ten.

Peripheral blood CD8+ and CD4+ T cells from healthy donors, Susac syndrome patients and multiple sclerosis patients were profiled using high-throughput TCR beta sequencing. Multiple sclerosis controls were treatment-naive patients with stable or active relapsing-remitting disease fulfilling revised McDonald criteria. Bulk CD8+ and CD4+ T cells were purified by magnetic negative isolation, whereas CD8+ TEMRA cells were enriched by FACS. Blood was collected in EDTA tubes and processed within 24 hours, with PBMCs isolated through density gradient centrifugation. PBMCs intended for TCR sequencing were cryopreserved in liquid nitrogen and were subsequently thawed in a 37 degrees C water bath. A purity of at least 90% was achieved for sorted or isolated CD4+, CD8+ and CD8+ TEMRA cells. As concerns this clonotype: The target of this receptor is not known. The sample holds no much larger clone one base away, and base qualities are not on file.

The source of this sequence is a human donor with multiple sclerosis. The chain is assembled from TRBV4-1 and TRBJ1-5, and 9 bases in between align with TRBD1. Sequencing used CD4+ T cells from PBMCs. The nucleotides read TGCGCCAGCAGCCAAGAGATTACAGGGGGCGAAGGATATAGCAATCAGCCCCAGCATTTT. It specifies CASSQEITGGEGYSNQPQHF.